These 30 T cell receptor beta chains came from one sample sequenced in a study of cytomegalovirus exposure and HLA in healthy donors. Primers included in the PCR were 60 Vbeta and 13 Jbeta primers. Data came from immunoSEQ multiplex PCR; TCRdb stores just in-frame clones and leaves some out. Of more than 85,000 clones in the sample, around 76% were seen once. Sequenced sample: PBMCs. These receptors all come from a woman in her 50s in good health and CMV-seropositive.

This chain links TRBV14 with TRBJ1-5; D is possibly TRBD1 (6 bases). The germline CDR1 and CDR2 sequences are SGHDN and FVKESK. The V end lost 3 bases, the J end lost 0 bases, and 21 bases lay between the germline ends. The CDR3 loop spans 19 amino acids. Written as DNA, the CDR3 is TGTGCCAGCAGCCACCCGGACAGCGAGAGGGCCTATAGCAATCAGCCCCAGCATTTT. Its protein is CASSHPDSERAYSNQPQHF.

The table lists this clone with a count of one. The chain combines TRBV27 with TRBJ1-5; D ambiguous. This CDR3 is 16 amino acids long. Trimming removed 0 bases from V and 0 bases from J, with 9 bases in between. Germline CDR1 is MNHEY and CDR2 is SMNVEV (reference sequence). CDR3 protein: CASSLSWRFSNQPQHF. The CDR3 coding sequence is TGTGCCAGCAGTTTATCGTGGAGGTTTAGCAATCAGCCCCAGCATTTT.

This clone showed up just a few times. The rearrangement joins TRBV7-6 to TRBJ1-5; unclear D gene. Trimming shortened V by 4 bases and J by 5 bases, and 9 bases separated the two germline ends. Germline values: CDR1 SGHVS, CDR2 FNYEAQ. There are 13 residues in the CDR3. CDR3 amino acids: CASSSRVDQPQHF. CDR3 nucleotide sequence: TGTGCCAGCAGCTCGCGAGTGGATCAGCCCCAGCATTTT. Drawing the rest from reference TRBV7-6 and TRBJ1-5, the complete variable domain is GAGVSQSPRYKVTKRGQDVALRCDPISGHVSLYWYRQALGQGPEFLTYFNYEAQQDKSGLPNDRFSAERPEGSISTLTIQRTEQRDSAMYRCASSSRVDQPQHFGDGTRLSIL.

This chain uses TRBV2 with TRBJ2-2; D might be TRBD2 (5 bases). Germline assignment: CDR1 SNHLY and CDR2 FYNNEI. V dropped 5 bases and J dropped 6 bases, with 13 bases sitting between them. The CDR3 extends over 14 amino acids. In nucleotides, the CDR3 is TGTGCCAGCAGTACAGAGGGATGGGCCGGGGAGCTGTTTTTT. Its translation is CASSTEGWAGELFF.

The CDR3 reads CASSLRGTGNTIYF. The CDR3 nucleotides read TGTGCCAGCAGCTTACGGGGGACTGGAAACACCATATATTTT. This rearrangement joins TRBV7-2 to TRBJ1-3; possibly TRBD1 for D (5 bases). The germline CDR1 and CDR2 sequences are SGHTA and FQGNSA. Trimming took 2 bases from V and 2 from J, leaving 7 bases between them. CDR3 length: 14 amino acids.

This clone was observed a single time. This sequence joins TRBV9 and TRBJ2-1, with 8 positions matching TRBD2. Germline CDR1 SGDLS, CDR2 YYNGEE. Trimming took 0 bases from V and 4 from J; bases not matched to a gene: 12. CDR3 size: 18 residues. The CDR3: CASSVEGSGVGGYNEQFF. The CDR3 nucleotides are TGTGCCAGCAGCGTAGAGGGTAGCGGGGTTGGGGGATACAATGAGCAGTTCTTC.

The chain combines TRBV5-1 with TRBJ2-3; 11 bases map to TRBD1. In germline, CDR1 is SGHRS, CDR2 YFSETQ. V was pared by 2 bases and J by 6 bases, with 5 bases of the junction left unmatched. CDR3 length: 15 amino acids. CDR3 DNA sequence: TGCGCCAGCAGCTTCAGGACAGGGGGCAGGGATACGCAGTATTTT. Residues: CASSFRTGGRDTQYF. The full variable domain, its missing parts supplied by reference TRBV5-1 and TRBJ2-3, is KAGVTQTPRYLIKTRGQQVTLSCSPISGHRSVSWYQQTPGQGLQFLFEYFSETQRNKGNFPGRFSGRQFSNSRSEMNVSTLELGDSALYLCASSFRTGGRDTQYFGPGTRLTVL.

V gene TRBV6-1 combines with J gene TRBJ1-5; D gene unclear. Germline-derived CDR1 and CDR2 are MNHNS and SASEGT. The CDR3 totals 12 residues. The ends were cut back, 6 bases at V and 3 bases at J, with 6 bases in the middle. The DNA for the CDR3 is TGTGCCAGCAGGAGGCCCAATCAGCCCCAGCATTTT. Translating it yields CASRRPNQPQHF.

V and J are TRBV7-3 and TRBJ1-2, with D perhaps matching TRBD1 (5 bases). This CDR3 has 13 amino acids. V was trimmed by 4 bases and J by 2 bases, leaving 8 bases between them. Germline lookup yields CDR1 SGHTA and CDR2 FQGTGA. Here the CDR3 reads CASSSSGNYGYTF. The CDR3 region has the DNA TGTGCCAGCAGCTCGTCAGGGAACTATGGCTACACCTTC. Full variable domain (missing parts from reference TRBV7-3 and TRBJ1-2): GAGVSQTPSNKVTEKGKYVELRCDPISGHTALYWYRQSLGQGPEFLIYFQGTGAADDSGLPNDRFFAVRPEGSVSTLKIQRTERGDSAVYLCASSSSGNYGYTFGSGTRLTVV.

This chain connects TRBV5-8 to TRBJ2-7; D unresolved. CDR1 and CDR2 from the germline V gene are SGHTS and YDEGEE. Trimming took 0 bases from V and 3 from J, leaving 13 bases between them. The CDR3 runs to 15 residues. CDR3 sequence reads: CASSLGPEISYEQYF. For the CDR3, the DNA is TGTGCCAGCAGCTTGGGGCCCGAAATCAGCTACGAGCAGTACTTC.

CDR3 sequence (DNA): TGTGCCAGCAGCCGAGAAGCAGGCCGGGATAACACTGAAGCTTTCTTT. This translates into CASSREAGRDNTEAFF. The rearrangement joins TRBV5-4 to TRBJ1-1; D is unresolved. The CDR3 has 16 amino acids. Looked up from germline, CDR1 is SGHNT and CDR2 is YYREEE (reference sequence). Trimming took off 4 bases at V and 2 bases at J, with 18 bases between the two ends. Supplemented by reference TRBV5-4 and TRBJ1-1, the full variable domain reads ETGVTQSPTHLIKTRGQQVTLRCSSQSGHNTVSWYQQALGQGPQFIFQYYREEENGRGNFPPRFSGLQFPNYSSELNVNALELDDSALYLCASSREAGRDNTEAFFGQGTRLTVV.

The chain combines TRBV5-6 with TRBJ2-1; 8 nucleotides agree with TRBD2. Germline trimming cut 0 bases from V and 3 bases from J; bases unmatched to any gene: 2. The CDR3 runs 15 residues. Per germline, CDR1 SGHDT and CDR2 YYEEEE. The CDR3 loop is CASSLGGTSYNEQFF. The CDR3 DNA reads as TGTGCCAGCAGCTTGGGAGGGACTAGCTACAATGAGCAGTTCTTC.

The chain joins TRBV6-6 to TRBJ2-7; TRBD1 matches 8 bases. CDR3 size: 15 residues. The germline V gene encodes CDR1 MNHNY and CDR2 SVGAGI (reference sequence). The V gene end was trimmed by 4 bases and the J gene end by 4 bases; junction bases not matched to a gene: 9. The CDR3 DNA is TGTGCCAGCAGTTGGGTGAAGACAGGGGCGTACGAGCAGTACTTC. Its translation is CASSWVKTGAYEQYF.

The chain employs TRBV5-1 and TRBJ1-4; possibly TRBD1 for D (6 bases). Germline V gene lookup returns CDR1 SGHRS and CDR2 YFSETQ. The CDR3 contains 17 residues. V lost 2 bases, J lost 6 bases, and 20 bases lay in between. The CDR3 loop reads CASSFAAGGADDEKLFF. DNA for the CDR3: TGCGCCAGCAGCTTTGCTGCGGGGGGCGCGGACGATGAAAAACTGTTTTTT.

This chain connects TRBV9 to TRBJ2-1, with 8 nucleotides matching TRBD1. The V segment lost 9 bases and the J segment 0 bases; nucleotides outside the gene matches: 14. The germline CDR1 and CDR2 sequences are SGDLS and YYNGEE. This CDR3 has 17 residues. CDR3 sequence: CATSRGTGGDSYNEQFF. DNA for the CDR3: TGTGCCACCTCCCGGGGAACAGGGGGTGACTCCTACAATGAGCAGTTCTTC.

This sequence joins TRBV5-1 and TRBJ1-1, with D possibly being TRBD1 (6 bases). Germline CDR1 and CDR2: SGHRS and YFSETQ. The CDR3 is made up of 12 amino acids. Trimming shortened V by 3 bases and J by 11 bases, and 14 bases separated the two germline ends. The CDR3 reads CASSYEQGSAFF. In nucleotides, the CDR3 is TGCGCCAGCAGCTATGAACAGGGTAGCGCTTTCTTT.

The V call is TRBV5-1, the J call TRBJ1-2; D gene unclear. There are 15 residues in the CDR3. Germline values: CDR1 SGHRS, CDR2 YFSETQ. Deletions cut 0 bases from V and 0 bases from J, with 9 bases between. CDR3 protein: CASSLVFRSNYGYTF. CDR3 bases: TGCGCCAGCAGCTTGGTTTTCAGGTCTAACTATGGCTACACCTTC.

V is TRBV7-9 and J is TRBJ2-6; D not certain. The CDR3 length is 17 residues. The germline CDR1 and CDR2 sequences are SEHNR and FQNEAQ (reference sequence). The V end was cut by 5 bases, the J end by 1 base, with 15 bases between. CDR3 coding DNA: TGTGCCAGCAGCCCTTTAGGCTCAGGATCTGGGGCCAACGTCCTGACTTTC. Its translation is CASSPLGSGSGANVLTF.

CDR3 amino acids: CASGLADSLLYEQYF. The DNA for the CDR3 is TGTGCTAGTGGTTTGGCGGACAGCCTACTCTACGAGCAGTACTTC. The chain links TRBV12-5 to TRBJ2-7; TRBD1 might be the D (6 bases). V was shortened by 1 base and J by 3 bases, with 13 bases between the two germline ends. The CDR3 is 15 residues long. Germline V gives CDR1 LGHNT, CDR2 FRNRAP. The variable domain in full, with the rest retrieved from reference TRBV12-5 and TRBJ2-7, is DARVTQTPRHKVTEMGQEVTMRCQPILGHNTVFWYRQTMMQGLELLAYFRNRAPLDDSGMPKDRFSAEMPDATLATLKIQPSEPRDSAVYFCASGLADSLLYEQYFGPGTRLTVT.

CDR3 nucleotides: TGTGCCAGCACCTGGGGAATAGCGGGCGGCTACACCTTC. It specifies CASTWGIAGGYTF. This chain links TRBV6-6 with TRBJ1-2; no clear D. Trimming pared 7 bases from V and 8 bases from J, leaving 17 bases between. Germline CDR1 reads MNHNY; CDR2 reads SVGAGI (reference sequence). The CDR3 is made up of 13 amino acids.

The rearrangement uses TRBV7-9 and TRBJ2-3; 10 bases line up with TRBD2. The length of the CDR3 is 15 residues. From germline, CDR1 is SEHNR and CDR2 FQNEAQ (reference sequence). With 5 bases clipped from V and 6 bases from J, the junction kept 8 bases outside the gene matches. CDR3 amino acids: CASSPSGGASDTQYF. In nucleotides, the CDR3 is TGTGCCAGCAGCCCAAGCGGGGGGGCCTCCGATACGCAGTATTTT. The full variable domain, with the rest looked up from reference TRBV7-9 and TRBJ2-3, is DTGVSQNPRHKITKRGQNVTFRCDPISEHNRLYWYRQTLGQGPEFLTYFQNEAQLEKSRLLSDRFSAERPKGSFSTLEIQRTEQGDSAMYLCASSPSGGASDTQYFGPGTRLTVL.

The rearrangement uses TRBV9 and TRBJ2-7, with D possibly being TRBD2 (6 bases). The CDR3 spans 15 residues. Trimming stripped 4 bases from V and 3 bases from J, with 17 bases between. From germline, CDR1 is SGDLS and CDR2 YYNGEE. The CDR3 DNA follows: TGTGCCAGCAGCCCCCGGGACTCTCCTTACTACGAGCAGTACTTC. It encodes CASSPRDSPYYEQYF.

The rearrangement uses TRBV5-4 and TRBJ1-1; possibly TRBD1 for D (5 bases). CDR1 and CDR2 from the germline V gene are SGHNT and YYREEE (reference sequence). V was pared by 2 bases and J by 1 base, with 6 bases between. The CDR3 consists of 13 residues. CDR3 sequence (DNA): TGTGCCAGCAGCTTTCAGGGGAACACTGAAGCTTTCTTT. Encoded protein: CASSFQGNTEAFF.

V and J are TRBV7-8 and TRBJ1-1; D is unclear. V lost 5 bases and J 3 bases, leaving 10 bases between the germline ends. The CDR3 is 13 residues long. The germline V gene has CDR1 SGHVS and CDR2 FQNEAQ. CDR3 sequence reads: CASSQSADTEAFF. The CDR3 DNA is TGTGCCAGCAGCCAATCGGCGGACACTGAAGCTTTCTTT.

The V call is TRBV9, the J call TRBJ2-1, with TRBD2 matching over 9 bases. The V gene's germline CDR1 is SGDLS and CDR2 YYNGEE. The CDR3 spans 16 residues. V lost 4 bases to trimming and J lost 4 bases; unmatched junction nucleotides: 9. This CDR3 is CASSTGLALRYNEQFF. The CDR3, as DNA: TGTGCCAGCAGCACTGGACTAGCGCTTAGGTACAATGAGCAGTTCTTC.

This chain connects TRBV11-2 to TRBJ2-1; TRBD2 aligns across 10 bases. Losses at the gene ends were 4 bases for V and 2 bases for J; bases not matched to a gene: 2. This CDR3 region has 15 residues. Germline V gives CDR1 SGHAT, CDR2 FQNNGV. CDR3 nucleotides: TGTGCCAGCAGCTCGACTAGCGGGCCCTACAATGAGCAGTTCTTC. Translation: CASSSTSGPYNEQFF.

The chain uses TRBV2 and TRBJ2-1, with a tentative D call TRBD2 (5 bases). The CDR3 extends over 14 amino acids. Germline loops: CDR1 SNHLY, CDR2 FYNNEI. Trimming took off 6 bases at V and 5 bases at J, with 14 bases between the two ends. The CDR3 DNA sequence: TGTGCCAGCAGCCCCGACACGGGAAACAATGAGCAGTTCTTC. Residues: CASSPDTGNNEQFF.

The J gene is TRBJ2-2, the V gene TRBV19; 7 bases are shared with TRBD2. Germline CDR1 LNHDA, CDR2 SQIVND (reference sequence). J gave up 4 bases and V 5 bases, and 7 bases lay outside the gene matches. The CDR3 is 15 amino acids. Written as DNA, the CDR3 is TGTGCCAGTAGTCCCCGACAGCGGGGCACCGGGGAGCTGTTTTTT. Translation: CASSPRQRGTGELFF.

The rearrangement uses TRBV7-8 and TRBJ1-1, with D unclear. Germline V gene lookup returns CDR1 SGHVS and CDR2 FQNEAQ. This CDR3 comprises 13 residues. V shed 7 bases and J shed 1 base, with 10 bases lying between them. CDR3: CASTAGPNTEAFF. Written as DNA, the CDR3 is TGTGCCAGCACCGCGGGCCCGAACACTGAAGCTTTCTTT.

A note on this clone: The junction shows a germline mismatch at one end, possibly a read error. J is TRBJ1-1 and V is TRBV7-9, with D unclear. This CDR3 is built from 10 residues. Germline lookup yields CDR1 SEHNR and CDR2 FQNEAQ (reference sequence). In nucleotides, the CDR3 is TGTTCCAGCAGCTTCAATGAAGCTTTCTTT. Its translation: CSSSFNEAFF. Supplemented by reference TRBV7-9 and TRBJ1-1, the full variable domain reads DTGVSQNPRHKITKRGQNVTFRCDPISEHNRLYWYRQTLGQGPEFLTYFQNEAQLEKSRLLSDRFSAERPKGSFSTLEIQRTEQGDSAMYLCSSSFNEAFFGQGTRLTVV.